These T cell receptor beta chains were read from a single sample in a study of OX40 agonist ivuxolimab in advanced cancers. The method was immunoSEQ multiplex PCR; TCRdb's version includes in-frame clones alone and lacks a portion of them. This sample has 55,000 to 85,000 clones; around 90% occur once, and the top ten carry roughly 1.3%. The specimen was CD4+ or CD8+ T cells sorted from blood, collected in a trial of the OX40 agonist ivuxolimab. These receptors were obtained from an adult with an advanced solid tumor such as melanoma, head and neck, liver or kidney cancer. Both conserved end residues are part of each CDR3. A D gene is named only where the DNA matches it firmly. The listing skips clone size in some rows; elsewhere it reads once, few, many or a size class.

d_gene	len	v_gene	abundance	j_gene	CDR3aa	CDR3nt
.	15	TRBV6-5	.	TRBJ1-4	CASSYGVATNEKLFF	TGTGCCAGCAGTTATGGCGTGGCAACTAATGAAAAACTGTTTTTT
.	18	TRBV14	.	TRBJ2-6	CASSLHQQLSSGANVLTF	TGTGCCAGCAGCCTTCATCAACAACTGAGCTCTGGGGCCAACGTCCTGACTTTC
TRBD2	18	TRBV19	once	TRBJ2-5	CASSIGLAGVSGQETQYF	TGTGCCAGTAGTATAGGACTAGCGGGAGTGTCTGGACAAGAGACCCAGTACTTC
.	16	TRBV4-3	.	TRBJ1-1	CASSQDLRGRGTEAFF	TGCGCCAGCAGCCAAGATCTTCGGGGGAGGGGTACTGAAGCTTTCTTT
.	15	TRBV6-5	.	TRBJ1-3	CASRSPGSSGNTIYF	TGTGCCAGCAGGTCCCCGGGTAGCTCTGGAAACACCATATATTTT
TRBD1	14	TRBV6-5	.	TRBJ1-4	CASSLTGGGEKLFF	TGTGCCAGCAGTCTGACAGGGGGGGGTGAAAAACTGTTTTTT
.	11	TRBV6-5	.	TRBJ2-7	CASSYSHKQYF	TGTGCCAGCAGTTACAGTCACAAGCAGTACTTC
TRBD2	15	TRBV6-5	.	TRBJ2-1	CASSYRGGQRFEQFF	TGTGCCAGCAGTTACCGCGGGGGTCAACGGTTCGAGCAGTTCTTC
TRBD1	16	TRBV19	few	TRBJ1-1	CASRKDRDPGGTEAFF	TGTGCCAGTAGAAAGGACCGAGACCCAGGGGGAACTGAAGCTTTCTTT
.	14	TRBV5-1	.	TRBJ2-7	CASTTLGNSYEQYF	TGCGCCAGCACTACCTTGGGAAACTCCTACGAGCAGTACTTC
.	15	TRBV5-1	.	TRBJ2-1	CASSLYGGADNEQFF	TGCGCCAGCAGCTTGTACGGAGGGGCGGACAATGAGCAGTTCTTC
.	19	TRBV5-1	once	TRBJ2-3	CASRGVAVRSVPSTDTQYF	TGCGCCAGCAGAGGGGTAGCGGTCCGTAGCGTACCTAGCACAGATACGCAGTATTTT
TRBD2	17	TRBV5-5	.	TRBJ2-3	CASSSAGSGGAGDTQYF	TGTGCCAGCAGCTCTGCGGGCAGCGGGGGGGCCGGAGATACGCAGTATTTT
.	14	TRBV19	.	TRBJ1-2	CASSVRTVNYGYTF	TGTGCCAGTAGTGTCCGGACAGTCAACTATGGCTACACCTTC
.	14	TRBV7-2	.	TRBJ1-3	CASSLSGGRDTIYF	TGTGCCAGCAGCCTGTCGGGGGGCAGGGACACCATATATTTT
.	15	TRBV16	.	TRBJ1-3	CASSQSPDSGNTIYF	TGTGCCAGCAGCCAATCGCCAGATTCTGGAAACACCATATATTTT
.	13	TRBV11-3	.	TRBJ2-2	CASSLVATGELFF	TGTGCCAGCAGCTTAGTTGCGACCGGGGAGCTGTTTTTT
TRBD1	16	TRBV18	once	TRBJ2-6	CASSLGQGAGANVLTF	TGTGCCAGCTCACTGGGACAGGGGGCTGGGGCCAACGTCCTGACTTTC
TRBD2	15	TRBV7-2	.	TRBJ2-2	CASSLEGLNTGELFF	TGTGCCAGCAGCTTAGAGGGACTAAACACCGGGGAGCTGTTTTTT
.	13	TRBV7-2	.	TRBJ2-3	CASSLWDTDTQYF	TGTGCCAGCAGCTTATGGGACACAGATACGCAGTATTTT